This T cell receptor (beta chain) is from a study of blood T cell repertoires in COVID-19. Across the whole study: The samples span acute and convalescent COVID-19 from the United States, Italy and Spain. Sample material is recorded as cDNA or gDNA derived from T cells, B-cell-depleted T cells, or PBMCs.

This clone came up a few times. J was trimmed by 4 bases and V by 5 bases; bases with no gene match: 6. This CDR3 spans 15 amino acids. CDR1 and CDR2 (germline): SEHNR, FQNEAQ (reference sequence). Authors' processing steps: Amplification with reference gene primers provided the estimates of nucleated cell counts. The data were produced by immunoSEQ multiplex PCR, yet TCRdb's version contains in-frame clones alone and is incomplete. V, J and clone size are taken as reported in that table, and D and trimming were inferred from the DNA itself. Among about 170,000 clones, more than 70% were seen once, and the ten largest hold around a fifth.

Sequencing input: peripheral blood. The clonotype was recovered from a woman in her 70s who had recovered from COVID-19. The gene calls are TRBV7-9 and TRBJ1-1, with 11 bases matching TRBD1. CDR3 DNA: TGTGCCAGCAGCCCCCGCGGGACAGGGGGCACTGAAGCTTTCTTT. This sequence encodes CASSPRGTGGTEAFF.